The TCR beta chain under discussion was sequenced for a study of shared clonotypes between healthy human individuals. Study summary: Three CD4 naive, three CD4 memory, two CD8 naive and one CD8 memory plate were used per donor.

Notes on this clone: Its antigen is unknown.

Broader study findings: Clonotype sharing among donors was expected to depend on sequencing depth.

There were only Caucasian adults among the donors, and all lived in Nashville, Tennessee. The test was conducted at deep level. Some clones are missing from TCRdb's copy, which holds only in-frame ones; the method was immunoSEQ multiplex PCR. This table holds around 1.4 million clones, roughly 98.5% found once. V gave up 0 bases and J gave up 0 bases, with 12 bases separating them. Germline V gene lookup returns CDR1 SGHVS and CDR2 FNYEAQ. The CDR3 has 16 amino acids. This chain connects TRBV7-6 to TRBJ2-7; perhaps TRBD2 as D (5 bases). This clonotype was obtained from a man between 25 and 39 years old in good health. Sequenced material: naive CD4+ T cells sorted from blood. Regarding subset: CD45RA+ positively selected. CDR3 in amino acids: CASSLAARDSSYEQYF. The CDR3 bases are TGTGCCAGCAGCTTAGCAGCGAGGGATTCCTCCTACGAGCAGTACTTC.